This T cell receptor (beta chain) was retrieved from a study of T cell responses to AZD1222 COVID-19 vaccine. Combined were second doses at about 4 or about 12 weeks. This clone has just a few counts. The ends lost 3 bases at V and 12 bases at J; junction bases unmatched: 9. Germline V gives CDR1 DFQATT, CDR2 SNEGSKA (reference sequence). The CDR3 is 13 amino acids. The repertoire was sequenced with immunoSEQ multiplex PCR; TCRdb's copy has only in-frame clones and lacks some. Of around 270,000 clones in the sample, approximately 94% were seen once. This sequence joins TRBV20-1 and TRBJ2-1; 9 nucleotides match TRBD2. The source was peripheral blood, collected 28 days after the second AZD1222 dose. The receptor comes from an adult who received the AZD1222 COVID-19 vaccine. CDR3 bases: TGCAGTGCTAGTGGTAGCGGGAGCCCCAGGCAGTTCTTC. Protein sequence: CSASGSGSPRQFF.